Below, 10 T cell receptor beta chains from the same sample are listed, as sequenced in a study of blood T cell repertoires in COVID-19 (dated by TCRdb to 2018 to 2020). Library method: the immunoSEQ multiplex PCR assay. TCRdb limited this immuneACCESS table to in-frame rearrangements with V and J called. A share of clones is missing; checked studies link under half to unresolved V genes, and the rest is unexplained. In this sample the table shows 200,000 to 300,000 clones, roughly 81% of which occur a single time. Jointly, the top ten make up approximately 7.5% of the sample. The sample taken for sequencing was peripheral blood. The receptors come from an elderly woman with COVID-19, enrolled during active disease.

The chain employs TRBV11-2 and TRBJ1-1, with 9 bases matching TRBD1. With V trimmed by 4 bases and J by 4 bases, 4 bases remained unmatched. Germline V gene lookup returns CDR1 SGHAT and CDR2 FQNNGV. The CDR3 spans 14 residues. This CDR3 reads CASSYRQGGTEAFF. The CDR3 DNA reads TGTGCCAGCAGCTACCGACAGGGGGGCACTGAAGCTTTCTTT. Based on the CDR3 plus reference TRBV11-2 and TRBJ1-1, the full variable domain is EAGVAQSPRYKIIEKRQSVAFWCNPISGHATLYWYQQILGQGPKLLIQFQNNGVVDDSQLPKDRFSAERLKGVDSTLKIQPAKLEDSAVYLCASSYRQGGTEAFFGQGTRLTVV.

The gene calls are TRBV5-8 and TRBJ2-5, with D tentatively TRBD2 (5 bases). V was shortened by 10 bases and J by 5 bases, with 15 bases between the two germline ends. The V gene's germline CDR1 is SGHTS and CDR2 YDEGEE. This CDR3 spans 12 amino acids. CDR3 in DNA: TGTGCCTCCGACCCCGGCGGGGAGACCCAGTACTTC. Its protein product is CASDPGGETQYF.

This chain uses TRBV5-1 with TRBJ2-7; no definite D call. Germline V lookup: CDR1 SGHRS, CDR2 YFSETQ. Trimming took 4 bases from V and 0 from J, leaving 17 bases between them. This CDR3 comprises 16 residues. Written as DNA, the CDR3 is TGCGCCAGCAGCCGGGTCGCGATACCTAGCTCCTACGAGCAGTACTTC. It specifies CASSRVAIPSSYEQYF.

The V gene is TRBV6-5, the J gene TRBJ1-1; no clear D gene. CDR1 and CDR2 from the germline V gene are MNHEY and SVGAGI. Trimming removed 6 bases from V and 1 base from J, with 9 bases in between. CDR3 size: 13 residues. CDR3: CASRSPGNTEAFF. The CDR3 DNA follows: TGTGCCAGCAGGTCACCGGGGAACACTGAAGCTTTCTTT.

This chain links TRBV4-1 with TRBJ1-6; TRBD1 agrees at 7 bases. This CDR3 contains 18 residues. In germline, CDR1 is MGHRA, CDR2 YSYEKL. V trimming: 4 bases; J trimming: 0 bases; junction bases outside the gene matches: 9. The CDR3 region is CASSPQGGSSSYNSPLHF. In DNA form, the CDR3 reads TGCGCCAGCAGCCCCCAGGGGGGAAGTAGCTCCTATAATTCACCCCTCCACTTT.

This chain connects TRBV12-3 or TRBV12-4 to TRBJ1-2, with TRBD1 identical over 7 bases. This CDR3 is 13 amino acids long. V trimming: 5 bases; J trimming: 4 bases; junction bases outside the gene matches: 4. The chain's CDR3 is CASSPGTAYGYTF. Written as DNA, the CDR3 is TGTGCCAGCAGTCCCGGGACAGCCTATGGCTACACCTTC.

The CDR3 here is CASTHQLGQSSTTGELFF. CDR3 nucleotides: TGTGCCAGCACCCACCAATTGGGACAGTCTTCCACCACCGGGGAGCTGTTTTTT. The rearrangement joins TRBV7-6 to TRBJ2-2, with 7 bases lining up with TRBD1. V dropped 7 bases and J dropped 4; count of bases not matched to a gene: 18. The CDR3 contains 18 residues. The germline CDR1 and CDR2 sequences are SGHVS and FNYEAQ.

The genes are TRBV11-2 and TRBJ1-2, with TRBD1 matching 9 bases. The CDR3 has 13 amino acids. The germline V gene has CDR1 SGHAT and CDR2 FQNNGV. Trimming at V came to 4 bases and at J to 8 bases, leaving 5 bases not matched to a gene. The chain's CDR3 is CASSSTGQGGYTF. CDR3 nucleotide sequence: TGTGCCAGCAGCTCCACGGGACAGGGAGGCTACACCTTC.

The rearrangement uses TRBV27 and TRBJ1-2; perhaps TRBD1 as D (6 bases). The CDR3 consists of 13 residues. Between the trimmed V and J ends, which lost 7 bases and 6 bases, there was a span of 15 bases. Germline loops: CDR1 MNHEY, CDR2 SMNVEV (reference sequence). The CDR3 sequence: CASTSPGADGYTF. In nucleotides, the CDR3 is TGTGCCAGCACCTCTCCAGGGGCTGATGGCTACACCTTC.

J is TRBJ1-2 and V is TRBV6-4; 10 bases agree with TRBD1. This CDR3 spans 15 amino acids. Losses at the gene ends were 4 bases for V and 8 bases for J; bases not matched to a gene: 10. The germline CDR1 and CDR2 sequences are MRHNA and SNTAGT. The CDR3: CASSGTGGRFRGYTF. CDR3 nucleotides: TGTGCCAGCAGTGGGACAGGGGGGCGGTTTAGGGGCTACACCTTC.